This TCR beta chain is from a study of T cell changes during pregnancy in multiple sclerosis. Sequencing was performed with immunoSEQ multiplex PCR; in TCRdb, only in-frame clones are kept and a portion is missing. The data contain about 100,000 clones, 92% of them singletons. V was shortened by 1 base and J by 3 bases, with 8 bases between the two germline ends. The CDR3 is 13 residues long. The germline CDR1 and CDR2 sequences are SGHRS and YFSETQ. This specimen consisted of peripheral blood, obtained after pregnancy. The chain couples TRBV5-1 to TRBJ2-7, with D tentatively TRBD1 (5 bases). The TCR originated in a female donor with multiple sclerosis, enrolled in a pregnancy study. In DNA, the CDR3 is TGCGCCAGCAGCTTGAGACAGAACTACGAGCAGTACTTC. It is translated as CASSLRQNYEQYF.